Listed here are 14 T cell receptor beta chains from one sample, sequenced in a study of blood T cell repertoires in COVID-19. Assay: immunoSEQ multiplex PCR; the TCRdb copy retains only in-frame clones and omits some. This sample has roughly 80,000 clones, with 75% to 90% found just once. Input material: peripheral blood. These receptor sequences come from a human donor in a cohort sampled during active COVID-19.

The genes are TRBV6-5 and TRBJ1-6; D remains unclear. V lost 8 bases to trimming and J lost 0 bases, with 8 bases between them. The CDR3 spans 14 residues. Germline assignment: CDR1 MNHEY and CDR2 SVGAGI. The CDR3 nucleotides are TGTGCCAGCTCTGGCGGCTCCTATAATTCACCCCTCCACTTT. Its protein product is CASSGGSYNSPLHF.

The chain has TRBV7-9 and TRBJ1-4, with 9 bases matching TRBD1. CDR1 and CDR2 (germline): SEHNR, FQNEAQ (reference sequence). J lost 8 bases, V lost 3 bases, and 4 bases had no gene match. The CDR3 consists of 14 residues. The CDR3 reads CASSLGQGDEKLFF. Written as DNA, the CDR3 is TGTGCCAGCAGCTTGGGACAGGGCGACGAAAAACTGTTTTTT.

Only one count was recorded for this clone. The gene calls are TRBV18 and TRBJ2-2, with 8 positions matching TRBD1. Germline values: CDR1 KGHSH, CDR2 LQKENI. Trimming removed 0 bases from V and 3 bases from J; junction bases left unmatched: 9. The CDR3 spans 18 residues. CDR3 protein: CASSPPDRVGVHTGELFF. The CDR3 DNA reads TGTGCCAGCTCACCACCGGACAGGGTGGGGGTACACACCGGGGAGCTGTTTTTT.

The chain employs TRBV19 and TRBJ2-3; TRBD2 agrees at 8 bases. The CDR3 sequence is 15 residues long. The germline V gene encodes CDR1 LNHDA and CDR2 SQIVND (reference sequence). Trimming cost V 3 bases and J 5 bases; bases outside gene matches: 7. Here the CDR3 reads CASSIQAGEGDTQYF. The CDR3, as DNA: TGTGCCAGTAGTATCCAAGCGGGGGAAGGAGATACGCAGTATTTT.

The chain carries TRBV21-1 and TRBJ2-1; the table calls TRBD2, which could not be checked here. TRBV21-1 is noted as a pseudogene. This CDR3 has 14 residues. The CDR3 DNA is TGTGCCAGCGGTAGCGGGGGGGCTTACAATGAGCAGTTCTTC. Amino acids: CASGSGGAYNEQFF.

The V gene is TRBV6-5, the J gene TRBJ1-5; D ambiguous. Germline values: CDR1 MNHEY, CDR2 SVGAGI. The V end was cut by 4 bases, the J end by 4 bases, with 14 bases between. The CDR3 consists of 15 residues. The CDR3 protein is CASSLQLARNQPQHF. The CDR3 region has the DNA TGTGCCAGCAGTTTACAATTGGCCAGAAATCAGCCCCAGCATTTT.

Only one count was recorded for this clone. V gene TRBV11-2 combines with J gene TRBJ2-1; 15 bases map to TRBD2. Germline CDR1 reads SGHAT; CDR2 reads FQNNGV. V shed 8 bases and J 5 bases; nucleotides not matched to a gene: 4. This CDR3 comprises 15 residues. CDR3 protein: CASRGLAGGNNEQFF. Here the CDR3 DNA reads TGTGCCAGCCGAGGACTAGCGGGGGGGAACAATGAGCAGTTCTTC.

This clone was counted only a few times. This chain joins TRBV24-1 and TRBJ2-7, with D maybe TRBD1 (6 bases). Germline CDR1 is KGHDR and CDR2 is SFDVKD. V gave up 4 bases and J gave up 1 base, with 10 bases separating them. This CDR3 is 14 amino acids long. The CDR3: CATSETDRSYEQYF. The CDR3 nucleotides are TGTGCCACCAGTGAAACTGACAGGTCCTACGAGCAGTACTTC.

V is TRBV18 and J is TRBJ1-4; TRBD1 matches 7 bases. V gave up 4 bases and J gave up 4 bases; unmatched junction bases: 9. Germline CDR1 and CDR2: KGHSH and LQKENI. CDR3 size: 16 residues. CDR3 sequence reads: CASSLRQGAYNEKLFF. CDR3 DNA sequence: TGTGCCAGCTCACTTCGACAGGGCGCATATAATGAAAAACTGTTTTTT.

The chain is built from TRBV4-1 and TRBJ2-1, with 9 nucleotides matching TRBD2. CDR3 length equals 15 residues. Germline-derived CDR1 and CDR2 are MGHRA and YSYEKL. Trimming took 1 base from V and 4 from J; bases not matched to a gene: 2. This chain's CDR3 is CASSQVAGGYNEQFF. The CDR3 coding sequence is TGCGCCAGCAGCCAAGTTGCGGGGGGGTACAATGAGCAGTTCTTC.

This chain uses TRBV4-1 with TRBJ2-7, with D possibly being TRBD1 (5 bases). Trimming stripped 4 bases from V and 2 bases from J, with 12 bases between. Germline CDR1 MGHRA, CDR2 YSYEKL. There are 14 residues in the CDR3. CDR3 in amino acids: CASSPRPGPYEQYF. The CDR3 DNA is TGCGCCAGCAGCCCGCGCCCAGGGCCCTACGAGCAGTACTTC.

The rearrangement links TRBV15 to TRBJ2-2, with TRBD2 matching over 9 bases. The CDR3 totals 15 residues. V shed 8 bases, J shed 2 bases, and the junction held 6 bases outside the gene matches. Germline CDR1 and CDR2: LNHNV and YYDKDF (reference sequence). CDR3: CATAGGGANTGELFF. Written as DNA, the CDR3 is TGTGCCACCGCGGGCGGGGGGGCCAACACCGGGGAGCTGTTTTTT.

CDR3 region: CASSRGEGYTF. CDR3 DNA: TGTGCCAGCTCACGGGGGGAAGGCTACACCTTC. The chain uses TRBV18 and TRBJ1-2; possible D gene TRBD1, 5 bases. The CDR3 length is 11 residues. The V gene lost 4 bases and the J gene lost 8 bases, with 8 bases spanning the gap. Germline loops: CDR1 KGHSH, CDR2 LQKENI. Filled out from reference TRBV18 and TRBJ1-2, the complete variable domain reads NAGVMQNPRHLVRRRGQEARLRCSPMKGHSHVYWYRQLPEEGLKFMVYLQKENIIDESGMPKERFSAEFPKEGPSILRIQQVVRGDSAAYFCASSRGEGYTFGSGTRLTVV.

The chain joins TRBV30 to TRBJ1-6; maybe TRBD1 (6 bases). The CDR3 is 15 amino acids. CDR1 GTSNPN and CDR2 SVGIG come from the germline V gene (reference sequence). The V gene lost 5 bases and the J gene lost 0 bases, with 11 bases spanning the gap. CDR3 bases: TGTGCCTGGCAAGACAGGCACTCCTATAATTCACCCCTCCACTTT. Translation: CAWQDRHSYNSPLHF.